These 23 T cell receptor beta chains originate from one sample sequenced in a study of read filtering for tumor transcriptome and immune sequencing. The library was built from roughly 400 ng RNA with molecular barcoded adaptors for alpha/delta and beta/gamma chains. One entry per CDR3 protein results from TCRdb running MiXCR on the reads. The sample carries thousands of distinct CDR3 sequences, roughly 15% recorded once. Sample: a population of CD138-negative cells sorted from bone marrow. These receptor sequences come from a donor at least 40 years old with multiple myeloma.

The chain links TRBV29-1 to TRBJ2-7, with TRBD1 matching 8 bases. Per the germline V gene, CDR1 is SQVTM and CDR2 is ANQGSEA. This CDR3 region has 16 residues. The V segment lost 3 bases and the J segment 3 bases; nucleotides outside the gene matches: 13. The CDR3 protein is CSVDMGQAPGGYEQYF. In DNA form, the CDR3 reads TGCAGCGTTGATATGGGACAGGCTCCAGGGGGCTACGAGCAGTACTTC.

By share of the sample, this clonotype is medium-sized. The DNA of the CDR3 is TGCGCCAGCAGTAGTAGCGGGCCCTTCTCCTACAATGAGCAGTTCTTC. Translating it yields CASSSSGPFSYNEQFF. This chain joins TRBV5-1 and TRBJ2-1; 7 bases are shared with TRBD2. This CDR3 region has 16 residues. Germline loops: CDR1 SGHRS, CDR2 YFSETQ. V trimming: 5 bases; J trimming: 0 bases; junction bases outside the gene matches: 8.

In its sample, this clonotype was seen once. Only one base separates this from a far larger clonotype, so it likely reflects a read error. CDR3 loop: CASSSFAGAGGGLFF. In DNA form, the CDR3 reads TGTGCCAGCAGCTCCTTTGCGGGGGCCGGCGGGGGGCTGTTTTTT. V usage is TRBV7-6 and J usage is TRBJ2-2, with a weak D call TRBD2 (7 bases). There are 15 residues in the CDR3. Germline assignment: CDR1 SGHVS and CDR2 FNYEAQ. The variable domain in full, completed from reference TRBV7-6 and TRBJ2-2, reads GAGVSQSPRYKVTKRGQDVALRCDPISGHVSLYWYRQALGQGPEFLTYFNYEAQQDKSGLPNDRFSAERPEGSISTLTIQRTEQRDSAMYRCASSSFAGAGGGLFFGEGSRLTVL.

This clonotype was counted ten times or more. The J gene is TRBJ2-5, the V gene TRBV7-2; TRBD2 agrees at 15 bases. Germline CDR1 and CDR2: SGHTA and FQGNSA. The V gene end was trimmed by 4 bases and the J gene end by 4 bases; junction bases not matched to a gene: 4. The CDR3 totals 16 residues. CDR3 sequence: CASSSMGLAGGETQYF. CDR3 nucleotides: TGTGCCAGCAGCTCGATGGGACTAGCGGGGGGAGAGACCCAGTACTTC.

This clonotype was seen many times. This may be a read error: a much more frequent sequence differs by one nucleotide. In this CDR3 the conserved last residue, phenylalanine or tryptophan, is missing, so a read error is likely. J is TRBJ2-2 and V is TRBV6-5; 9 bases line up with TRBD1. CDR3 length: 15 amino acids. Unmatched junction bases numbered 6, after V lost 6 bases and J lost 4 bases. Germline V gene data show CDR1 as MNHEY and CDR2 as SVGAGI. CDR3 nucleotide sequence: TGTGCCAGCAGGGTGGGACAGGGATTCACCGGGGAGCTGTTTTCT. It translates to CASRVGQGFTGELFS.

The sample holds many counts of this clonotype. The chain has TRBV7-8 and TRBJ2-2; 11 bases fit TRBD2. This CDR3 contains 16 residues. Per the germline V gene, CDR1 is SGHVS and CDR2 is FQNEAQ. V lost 3 bases and J lost 5; bases outside the gene matches: 5. In nucleotides, the CDR3 is TGTGCCAGCAGCTTCGCTTCTAGCGGGAGGACCGGGGAGCTGTTTTTT. Its protein is CASSFASSGRTGELFF. Filled out from reference TRBV7-8 and TRBJ2-2, the complete variable domain reads GAGVSQSPRYKVAKRGQDVALRCDPISGHVSLFWYQQALGQGPEFLTYFQNEAQLDKSGLPSDRFFAERPEGSVSTLKIQRTQQEDSAVYLCASSFASSGRTGELFFGEGSRLTVL.

This clonotype is labeled medium-sized. V is TRBV11-3 and J is TRBJ2-1; 12 bases line up with TRBD2. J was trimmed by 11 bases and V by 3 bases; bases with no gene match: 5. Germline V gene data show CDR1 as SGHNT and CDR2 as YENEEA. CDR3 size: 14 residues. This CDR3 is CASSFGTSGPKQFF. Written as DNA, the CDR3 is TGTGCCAGCAGCTTTGGGACTAGCGGGCCCAAGCAGTTCTTC.

The gene calls are TRBV6-6 and TRBJ1-1, with D possibly being TRBD1 (5 bases). This CDR3 region has 13 residues. In germline, CDR1 is MNHNY, CDR2 SVGAGI (reference sequence). V lost 9 bases and J lost 0, with 11 bases in between. CDR3 residues: CASHQGMNTEAFF. CDR3 DNA: TGTGCCAGTCACCAGGGAATGAACACTGAAGCTTTCTTT.

This clonotype has ten or more counts. CDR3: CSVEDGGHEAFF. CDR3 bases: TGCAGCGTTGAAGATGGGGGACATGAAGCTTTCTTT. The chain links TRBV29-1 to TRBJ1-1; possible D gene TRBD1, 6 bases. V was cut by 0 bases and J by 7 bases, with 9 bases left in between. Per the germline V gene, CDR1 is SQVTM and CDR2 is ANQGSEA. This CDR3 has 12 residues.

This clonotype is labeled medium-sized. The chain carries TRBV7-6 and TRBJ2-1; TRBD2 agrees at 15 bases. CDR3 length: 17 residues. Unmatched junction bases numbered 8, after V lost 5 bases and J lost 6 bases. Germline values: CDR1 SGHVS, CDR2 FNYEAQ. CDR3 residues: CASSPWTSGGALNEQFF. The CDR3 nucleotides are TGTGCCAGCAGCCCTTGGACTAGCGGGGGGGCCCTCAATGAGCAGTTCTTC.

This clonotype was picked up many times. The chain links TRBV7-9 to TRBJ2-7, with 8 bases fitting TRBD2. Germline V gives CDR1 SEHNR, CDR2 FQNEAQ (reference sequence). The CDR3 extends over 15 amino acids. The ends lost 3 bases at V and 2 bases at J; junction bases unmatched: 6. CDR3 loop: CASSLDSGTPYEQYF. As DNA, the CDR3 is TGTGCCAGCAGCTTGGATAGCGGGACACCCTACGAGCAGTACTTC.

Many counts were recorded for this clonotype. The V gene is TRBV24-1, the J gene TRBJ2-7; weak D call: TRBD1 (6 bases). The germline V gene has CDR1 KGHDR and CDR2 SFDVKD. This CDR3 spans 14 amino acids. V was trimmed by 4 bases and J by 9 bases, leaving 18 bases between them. The CDR3 DNA is TGTGCCACCAGTGACTCCGGGACACGATTTATGCAGTACTTC. It yields the protein CATSDSGTRFMQYF.

This clonotype was detected ten times or more. The V call is TRBV7-2, the J call TRBJ2-3; 8 nucleotides match TRBD2. The CDR3 is made up of 16 amino acids. Trimming took 0 bases from V and 5 from J; bases not matched to a gene: 7. CDR1 and CDR2 from the germline V gene are SGHTA and FQGNSA. The CDR3 DNA reads TGTGCCAGCAGCTTAGCCCCCGTCGGGGGGGGAGATACGCAGTATTTT. Its translation is CASSLAPVGGGDTQYF.

This clonotype has ten or more counts. The chain joins TRBV5-1 to TRBJ2-7; D is perhaps TRBD1 (7 bases). CDR3 length: 14 amino acids. Germline CDR1 and CDR2: SGHRS and YFSETQ. Deletions cut 0 bases from V and 5 bases from J, with 12 bases between. This CDR3 is CASSLVGGGDEQYF. In nucleotides, the CDR3 is TGCGCCAGCAGCTTGGTAGGAGGGGGCGACGAGCAGTACTTC.

There are many counts of this clonotype. The CDR3 loop reads CASSLYAGGVYNEQFF. Written as DNA, the CDR3 is TGTGCCAGCAGCTTGTATGCGGGCGGTGTTTACAATGAGCAGTTCTTC. V is TRBV5-4 and J is TRBJ2-1; tentatively, D is TRBD2 (5 bases). Trimming removed 1 base at V and 4 bases at J, with 15 bases between. This CDR3 spans 16 amino acids. Germline CDR1 and CDR2: SGHNT and YYREEE (reference sequence).

This clonotype was seen at least ten times. The rearrangement links TRBV20-1 to TRBJ2-7; D is uncertain. Germline assignment: CDR1 DFQATT and CDR2 SNEGSKA (reference sequence). V was cut by 6 bases and J by 6 bases, with 9 bases left in between. This CDR3 is 10 amino acids long. The CDR3 protein is CSAGHTEQYF. CDR3 DNA sequence: TGCAGTGCAGGGCATACCGAGCAGTACTTC.

CDR3 amino acids: CASSVRGFNQPQHF. In DNA form, the CDR3 reads TGTGCCAGCAGCGTACGGGGGTTTAATCAGCCCCAGCATTTT. The V and J genes are TRBV7-8 and TRBJ1-5; maybe TRBD1 (5 bases). Germline loops: CDR1 SGHVS, CDR2 FQNEAQ. V gave up 5 bases and J gave up 4 bases, with 12 bases separating them. This CDR3 is built from 14 residues.

This clonotype came up many times. The J gene is TRBJ2-5, the V gene TRBV20-1, with D unclear. This CDR3 has 13 amino acids. The V and J ends lost 0 bases and 4 bases respectively, with 9 bases between them. Germline V gives CDR1 DFQATT, CDR2 SNEGSKA (reference sequence). The CDR3 nucleotides are TGCAGTGCTAGAGACAGCGAAGGAGAGACCCAGTACTTC. It yields the protein CSARDSEGETQYF.

This clonotype was picked up many times. The CDR3 is CASSGVGTRTQYF. The DNA for the CDR3 is TGTGCCAGCAGTGGGGTCGGAACAAGGACCCAGTACTTC. J is TRBJ2-5 and V is TRBV2; D remains unclear. CDR1 and CDR2 (germline): SNHLY, FYNNEI. This CDR3 has 13 residues. Trimming stripped 4 bases from V and 7 bases from J, with 13 bases between.

About this clonotype itself: The junction shows a germline mismatch at one end, possibly a read error. V is TRBV7-2 and J is TRBJ2-5; TRBD1 aligns across 8 bases. Germline-derived CDR1 and CDR2 are SGHTA and FQGNSA. CDR3 length equals 14 residues. In nucleotides, the CDR3 is TGTGCCGGCAGCTCAGGACAGGGCCCAAGGGCCCAGTACTTC. Encoded protein: CAGSSGQGPRAQYF.

The rearrangement links TRBV4-3 to TRBJ2-1; D unresolved. Germline lookup yields CDR1 LGHNA and CDR2 YSLEER. This CDR3 has 18 residues. Trimming left V 1 base short and J 6 bases short, with 22 bases between. This chain's CDR3 is CASSQVRSQLTRPNEQFF. Here the CDR3 DNA reads TGCGCCAGCAGCCAAGTTAGGTCACAACTAACTCGCCCCAATGAGCAGTTCTTC.

This clonotype came up a few times. At one boundary the junction diverges from the germline segment, which might be a read error. The chain joins TRBV4-1 to TRBJ2-7, with 10 bases lining up with TRBD1. Per germline, CDR1 MGHRA and CDR2 YSYEKL. The CDR3 has 13 amino acids. CDR3 loop: CASSQDRGREQYF. In DNA form, the CDR3 reads TGTGCCAGCAGCCAAGACAGGGGGCGCGAGCAGTACTTC.

This clonotype has at least ten counts. J is TRBJ1-6 and V is TRBV30; TRBD1 aligns across 10 bases. Germline V CDR1 and CDR2: GTSNPN, SVGIG (reference sequence). This CDR3 is 14 amino acids long. The ends lost 3 bases at V and 9 bases at J; junction bases unmatched: 5. In DNA, the CDR3 is TGTGCCTGGAGGACAGGGGGCGAAAGTTCACCCCTCCACTTT. Translation: CAWRTGGESSPLHF.